This T cell receptor beta chain was recorded in a study of T cell responses to AZD1222 COVID-19 vaccine. Investigators merged groups given second doses at roughly 4 or roughly 12 weeks. This table comes from immunoSEQ multiplex PCR, and its TCRdb copy is limited to in-frame clones, with some not included. The sample lists some 99,000 clones, about 88% occurring once. CDR1 is SGHRS and CDR2 is YFSETQ in the germline V gene. The CDR3 extends over 13 amino acids. With 0 bases removed from V and 4 bases from J, the gap between germline ends came to 7 bases. As regards this clone: The sample has other DNA sequences that encode this CDR3 too.

The receptor's source is an adult who received the AZD1222 COVID-19 vaccine. This chain uses TRBV5-1 with TRBJ1-1; D call uncertain. The starting material was peripheral blood, obtained 28 days after the second AZD1222 dose. CDR3 sequence: CASSLEPGTEAFF. The CDR3 DNA follows: TGCGCCAGCAGCTTGGAGCCCGGCACTGAAGCTTTCTTT.